The 17 T cell receptor beta chains given below trace back to one sample, sequenced in a study of T cell responses to AZD1222 COVID-19 vaccine. The table came from immunoSEQ multiplex PCR; TCRdb's copy has only in-frame clones and leaves some out. The table has about 120,000 clones, about 90% seen once. The sample in question was peripheral blood, obtained on day 0 of AZD1222 vaccination. These receptors were obtained from an adult in good health.

The J gene is TRBJ2-1, the V gene TRBV18; 7 bases match TRBD1. Germline lookup yields CDR1 KGHSH and CDR2 LQKENI. The CDR3 loop spans 17 amino acids. J gave up 9 bases and V 0 bases, and 14 bases lay outside the gene matches. CDR3 DNA: TGTGCCAGCTCACCACCGAGCCGGGACAGTAGTTTCGGTGAGCAGTTCTTC. It encodes CASSPPSRDSSFGEQFF.

This clone was seen just once. This chain uses TRBV2 with TRBJ2-7; unclear D gene. V lost 4 bases and J lost 7, with 11 bases in between. The germline V gene has CDR1 SNHLY and CDR2 FYNNEI. This CDR3 is built from 12 residues. The DNA for the CDR3 is TGTGCCAGCAGTGGGATGGTCGGAGAGCAGTACTTC. Translation: CASSGMVGEQYF.

V gene TRBV6-5 combines with J gene TRBJ2-5; 7 bases are shared with TRBD1. The germline V gene encodes CDR1 MNHEY and CDR2 SVGAGI. V gave up 0 bases and J gave up 3 bases; unmatched junction bases: 7. CDR3 length equals 16 residues. This chain's CDR3 is CASSYSFGTVEETQYF. Written as DNA, the CDR3 is TGTGCCAGCAGTTACTCCTTTGGGACAGTCGAAGAGACCCAGTACTTC.

The chain has TRBV7-2 and TRBJ1-3; TRBD1 is a possible D gene (5 bases). Germline V CDR1 and CDR2: SGHTA, FQGNSA. Between the trimmed V and J ends, which lost 5 bases and 1 base, there was a span of 15 bases. The CDR3 loop spans 16 amino acids. Here the CDR3 reads CASSPRTAGSGNTIYF. CDR3 coding DNA: TGTGCCAGCAGCCCACGGACCGCAGGGTCTGGAAACACCATATATTTT. The full variable domain, in which reference TRBV7-2 and TRBJ1-3 provide the parts outside the CDR3, is GAGVSQSPSNKVTEKGKDVELRCDPISGHTALYWYRQSLGQGLEFLIYFQGNSAPDKSGLPSDRFSAERTGGSVSTLTIQRTQQEDSAVYLCASSPRTAGSGNTIYFGEGSWLTVV.

DNA for the CDR3: TGTGCCAGCAGTCCACAAATGATCAACTATGGCTACACCTTC. Translation gives CASSPQMINYGYTF. V gene TRBV2 combines with J gene TRBJ1-2; D is unresolved. The CDR3 contains 14 residues. V shed 5 bases and J shed 2 bases, with 12 bases lying between them. Germline V gene sequence: CDR1 SNHLY, CDR2 FYNNEI.

V gene TRBV30 combines with J gene TRBJ2-5, with 11 bases that match TRBD2. Germline assignment: CDR1 GTSNPN and CDR2 SVGIG (reference sequence). This CDR3 region has 15 residues. V was pared by 2 bases and J by 1 base, with 3 bases of the junction left unmatched. CDR3 coding DNA: TGTGCCTGGAGTCCGGGGACTAGCGGCCAAGAGACCCAGTACTTC. Encoded protein: CAWSPGTSGQETQYF.

This clone was counted a single time. The gene calls are TRBV7-2 and TRBJ1-2; 9 nucleotides agree with TRBD1. J was trimmed by 4 bases and V by 6 bases; bases with no gene match: 6. The CDR3 has 14 residues. CDR1 is SGHTA, CDR2 FQGNSA, per germline. The CDR3 reads CASRIPGQGYGYTF. For the CDR3, the DNA is TGTGCCAGCAGGATACCGGGACAGGGCTATGGCTACACCTTC.

This chain connects TRBV19 to TRBJ2-2, with no clear D. Trimming left V 5 bases short and J 8 bases short, with 6 bases between. Germline loops: CDR1 LNHDA, CDR2 SQIVND (reference sequence). This CDR3 spans 11 amino acids. CDR3 loop: CASSSGGELFF. CDR3 DNA: TGTGCCAGTAGTTCCGGGGGGGAGCTGTTTTTT.

This sequence joins TRBV7-2 and TRBJ2-5, with 7 bases matching TRBD2. Trimming removed 0 bases from V and 2 bases from J; junction bases left unmatched: 0. Germline-derived CDR1 and CDR2 are SGHTA and FQGNSA. The CDR3 spans 14 residues. This chain's CDR3 is CASSLAGGQETQYF. CDR3 DNA: TGTGCCAGCAGCTTAGCGGGAGGGCAAGAGACCCAGTACTTC.

The CDR3 DNA follows: TGTGCCAGCAGCGTAGCCGGACTAGCGGGAAGTGGCTCCTACAATGAGCAGTTCTTC. As protein: CASSVAGLAGSGSYNEQFF. This rearrangement joins TRBV9 to TRBJ2-1, with 12 bases identical to TRBD2. The CDR3 contains 19 residues. V shed 0 bases and J 0 bases; nucleotides not matched to a gene: 7. Germline V gene lookup returns CDR1 SGDLS and CDR2 YYNGEE.

This clone was counted a few times. The chain joins TRBV3-1 (or the pseudogene TRBV3-2) to TRBJ1-1; the D is unclear. The length of the CDR3 is 14 residues. Trimming pared 0 bases from V and 1 base from J, leaving 6 bases between. Germline CDR1 and CDR2: LGHDT and YNNKEL (reference sequence). In nucleotides, the CDR3 is TGTGCCAGCAGCCAAGACAGGCCGAACACTGAAGCTTTCTTT. Its translation is CASSQDRPNTEAFF.

This clone was counted a single time. The V gene is TRBV2, the J gene TRBJ2-3, with TRBD2 matching over 11 bases. Germline V lookup: CDR1 SNHLY, CDR2 FYNNEI. The CDR3 spans 16 residues. V shed 6 bases, J shed 3 bases, and the junction held 8 bases outside the gene matches. The CDR3 DNA is TGTGCCAGCAGCCCCGGGACTAGCGGTCGGACAGATACGCAGTATTTT. The encoded protein is CASSPGTSGRTDTQYF.

The chain carries TRBV2 and TRBJ1-1, with TRBD1 matching over 12 bases. V lost 9 bases to trimming and J lost 13 bases; unmatched junction nucleotides: 9. From germline, CDR1 is SNHLY and CDR2 FYNNEI. The CDR3 consists of 12 residues. The CDR3 region is CARSRDRGQVFF. In DNA, the CDR3 is TGTGCCAGGTCCCGGGACAGGGGGCAGGTTTTCTTT.

The J gene is TRBJ2-7, the V gene TRBV7-2; TRBD2 aligns across 12 bases. The CDR3 length is 17 residues. CDR1 is SGHTA and CDR2 is FQGNSA in the germline V gene. V trimming: 6 bases; J trimming: 0 bases; junction bases outside the gene matches: 9. The CDR3 sequence: CASSSRGLAGSSYEQYF. In DNA form, the CDR3 reads TGTGCCAGCAGTTCACGCGGACTAGCGGGGAGCTCCTACGAGCAGTACTTC.

The J gene is TRBJ2-7, the V gene TRBV6-5; no definite D call. The CDR3 spans 14 residues. With 6 bases removed from V and 0 bases from J, the gap between germline ends came to 12 bases. From germline, CDR1 is MNHEY and CDR2 SVGAGI. This CDR3 is CASRGPSSSYEQYF. DNA for the CDR3: TGTGCCAGCAGGGGCCCTTCCAGCTCCTACGAGCAGTACTTC.

J is TRBJ2-3 and V is TRBV18, with unresolved D. V lost 3 bases and J lost 0, with 7 bases in between. The CDR3 is 14 residues long. Germline V lookup: CDR1 KGHSH, CDR2 LQKENI. CDR3 in amino acids: CASSPAASTDTQYF. In nucleotides, the CDR3 is TGTGCCAGCTCACCGGCGGCTAGCACAGATACGCAGTATTTT.

The chain recombines TRBV5-1 with TRBJ1-2; D is possibly TRBD1 (5 bases). Germline lookup yields CDR1 SGHRS and CDR2 YFSETQ. The V end was cut by 5 bases, the J end by 8 bases, with 16 bases between. This CDR3 is 13 amino acids long. In nucleotides, the CDR3 is TGCGCCAGCAGTTTCAGGGAGAGGGAGGGCTACACCTTC. Translating it yields CASSFREREGYTF. The full variable domain, rest sourced from reference TRBV5-1 and TRBJ1-2, is KAGVTQTPRYLIKTRGQQVTLSCSPISGHRSVSWYQQTPGQGLQFLFEYFSETQRNKGNFPGRFSGRQFSNSRSEMNVSTLELGDSALYLCASSFREREGYTFGSGTRLTVV.